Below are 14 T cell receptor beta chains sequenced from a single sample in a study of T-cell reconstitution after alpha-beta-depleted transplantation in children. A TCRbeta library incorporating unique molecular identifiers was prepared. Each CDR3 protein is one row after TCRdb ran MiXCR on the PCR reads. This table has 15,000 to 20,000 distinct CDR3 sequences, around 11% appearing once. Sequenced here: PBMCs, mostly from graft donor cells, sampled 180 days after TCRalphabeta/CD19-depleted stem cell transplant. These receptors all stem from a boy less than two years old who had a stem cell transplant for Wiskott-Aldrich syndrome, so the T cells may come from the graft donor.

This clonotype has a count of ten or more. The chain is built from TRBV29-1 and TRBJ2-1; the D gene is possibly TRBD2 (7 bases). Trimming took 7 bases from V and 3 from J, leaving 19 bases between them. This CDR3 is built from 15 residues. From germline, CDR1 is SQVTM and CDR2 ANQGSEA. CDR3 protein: CSAVGGGAIYNEQFF. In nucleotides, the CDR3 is TGCAGCGCCGTGGGAGGGGGGGCCATCTACAATGAGCAGTTCTTC.

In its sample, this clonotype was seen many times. The CDR3 DNA reads as TGTGCCAGCAGTCCCCTAGGCGGGAGGGGAGAGACCCAGTACTTC. This encodes CASSPLGGRGETQYF. V gene TRBV28 combines with J gene TRBJ2-5; 9 positions agree with TRBD2. The CDR3 runs to 15 residues. Germline V gene data show CDR1 as MDHEN and CDR2 as SYDVKM. J gave up 4 bases and V 5 bases, and 8 bases lay outside the gene matches.

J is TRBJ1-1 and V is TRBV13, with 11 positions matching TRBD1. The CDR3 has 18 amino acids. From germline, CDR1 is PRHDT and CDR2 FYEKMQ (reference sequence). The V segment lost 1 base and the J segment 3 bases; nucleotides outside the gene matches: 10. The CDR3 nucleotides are TGTGCCAGCAGCTTAGAAGGGGGACAGGGGGGAGGTGACACTGAAGCTTTCTTT. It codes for CASSLEGGQGGGDTEAFF.

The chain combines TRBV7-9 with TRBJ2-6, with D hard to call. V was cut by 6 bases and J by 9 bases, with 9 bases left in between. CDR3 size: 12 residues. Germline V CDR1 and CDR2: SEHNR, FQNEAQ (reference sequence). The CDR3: CASSPRGNVLTF. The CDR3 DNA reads TGTGCCAGCAGTCCGCGAGGCAACGTCCTGACTTTC. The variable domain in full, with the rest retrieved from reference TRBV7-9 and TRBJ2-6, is DTGVSQNPRHKITKRGQNVTFRCDPISEHNRLYWYRQTLGQGPEFLTYFQNEAQLEKSRLLSDRFSAERPKGSFSTLEIQRTEQGDSAMYLCASSPRGNVLTFGAGSRLTVL.

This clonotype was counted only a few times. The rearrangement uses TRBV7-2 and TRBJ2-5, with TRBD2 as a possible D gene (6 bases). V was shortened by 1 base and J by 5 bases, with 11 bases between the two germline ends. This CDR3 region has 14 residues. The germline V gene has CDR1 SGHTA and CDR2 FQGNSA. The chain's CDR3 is CASSLGPGRETQYF. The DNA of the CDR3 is TGTGCCAGCAGCTTAGGGCCAGGGAGGGAGACCCAGTACTTC.

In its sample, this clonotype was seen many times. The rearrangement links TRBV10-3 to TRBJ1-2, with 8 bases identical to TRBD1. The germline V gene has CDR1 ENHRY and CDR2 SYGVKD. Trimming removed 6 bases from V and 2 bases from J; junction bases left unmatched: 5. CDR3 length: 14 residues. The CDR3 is CAIRPGQENYGYTF. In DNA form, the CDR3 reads TGTGCCATCAGGCCGGGACAGGAGAACTATGGCTACACCTTC.

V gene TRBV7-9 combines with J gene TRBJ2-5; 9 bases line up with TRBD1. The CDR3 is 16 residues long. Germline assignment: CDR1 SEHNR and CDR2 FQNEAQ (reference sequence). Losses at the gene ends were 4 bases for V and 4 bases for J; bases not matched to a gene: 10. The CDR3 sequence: CASSSADRGLRETQYF. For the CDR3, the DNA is TGTGCCAGCAGCTCTGCGGACAGGGGTTTGAGAGAGACCCAGTACTTC.

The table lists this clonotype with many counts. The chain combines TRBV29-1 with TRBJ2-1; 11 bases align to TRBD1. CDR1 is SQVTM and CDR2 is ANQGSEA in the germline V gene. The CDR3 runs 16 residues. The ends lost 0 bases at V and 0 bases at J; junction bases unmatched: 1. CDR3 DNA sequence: TGCAGCGTTGAAGAAGGGACAGGGGGCTCCTACAATGAGCAGTTCTTC. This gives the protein CSVEEGTGGSYNEQFF.

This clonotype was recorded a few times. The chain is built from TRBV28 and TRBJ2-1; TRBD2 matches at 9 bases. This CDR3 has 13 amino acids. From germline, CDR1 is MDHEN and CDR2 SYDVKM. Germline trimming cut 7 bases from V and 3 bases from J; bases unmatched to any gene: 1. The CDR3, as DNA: TGTGCCAGCATTAGCGGGAGCTACAATGAGCAGTTCTTC. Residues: CASISGSYNEQFF.

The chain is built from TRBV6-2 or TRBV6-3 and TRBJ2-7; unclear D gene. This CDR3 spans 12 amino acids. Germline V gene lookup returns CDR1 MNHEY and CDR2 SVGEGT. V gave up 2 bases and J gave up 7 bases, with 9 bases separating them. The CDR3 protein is CASSYPTGEQYF. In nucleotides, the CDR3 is TGTGCCAGCAGTTACCCGACGGGTGAGCAGTACTTC.

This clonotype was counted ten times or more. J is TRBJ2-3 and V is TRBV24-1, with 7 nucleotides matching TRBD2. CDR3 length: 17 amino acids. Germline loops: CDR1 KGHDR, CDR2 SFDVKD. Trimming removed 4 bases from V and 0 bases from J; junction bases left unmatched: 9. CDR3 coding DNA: TGTGCCACCAGTGACCCTACTAGCGTCTTAAGCACAGATACGCAGTATTTT. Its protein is CATSDPTSVLSTDTQYF.

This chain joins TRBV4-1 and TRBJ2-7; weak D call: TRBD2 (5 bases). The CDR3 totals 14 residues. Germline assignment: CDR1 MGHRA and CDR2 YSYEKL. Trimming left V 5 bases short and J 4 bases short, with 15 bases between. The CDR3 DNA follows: TGCGCCAGCAGCAAAACGGTCGGGGTATACGAGCAGTACTTC. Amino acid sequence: CASSKTVGVYEQYF.

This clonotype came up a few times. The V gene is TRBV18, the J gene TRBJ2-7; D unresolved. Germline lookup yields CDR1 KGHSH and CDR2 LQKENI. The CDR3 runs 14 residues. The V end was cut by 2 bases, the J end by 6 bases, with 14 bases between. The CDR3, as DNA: TGTGCCAGCTCACCAGCCGGATCCCTACGCGAGCAGTACTTC. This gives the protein CASSPAGSLREQYF.

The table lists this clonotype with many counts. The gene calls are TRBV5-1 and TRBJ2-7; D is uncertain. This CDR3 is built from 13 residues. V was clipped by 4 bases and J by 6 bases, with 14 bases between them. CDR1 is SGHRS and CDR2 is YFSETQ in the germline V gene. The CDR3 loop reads CASSEPDYSEQYF. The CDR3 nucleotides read TGCGCCAGCAGCGAACCAGATTACTCCGAGCAGTACTTC.